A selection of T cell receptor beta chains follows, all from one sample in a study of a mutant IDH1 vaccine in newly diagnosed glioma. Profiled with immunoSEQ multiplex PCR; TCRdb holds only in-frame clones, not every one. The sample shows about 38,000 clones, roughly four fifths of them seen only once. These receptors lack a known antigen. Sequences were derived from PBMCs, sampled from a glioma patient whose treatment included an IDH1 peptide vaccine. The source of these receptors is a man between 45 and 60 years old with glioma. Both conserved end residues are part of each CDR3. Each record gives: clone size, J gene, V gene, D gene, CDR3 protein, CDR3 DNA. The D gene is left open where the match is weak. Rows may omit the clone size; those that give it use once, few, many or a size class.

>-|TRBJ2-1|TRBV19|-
CASITRGEQFF
TGTGCCAGTATTACAAGAGGTGAGCAGTTCTTC
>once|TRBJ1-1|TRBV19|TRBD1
CATNGQRTGGNTEAFF
TGTGCCACCAACGGGCAGAGGACAGGGGGAAACACTGAAGCTTTCTTT
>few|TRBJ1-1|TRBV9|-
CASSVELRGPAFF
TGTGCCAGCAGCGTAGAATTACGGGGGCCAGCTTTCTTT
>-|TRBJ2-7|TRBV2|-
CASSYRQTHYEQYF
TGTGCCAGCAGTTACCGACAGACACACTACGAGCAGTACTTC
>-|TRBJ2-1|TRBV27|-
CASSLWTASNEQFF
TGTGCCAGCAGTTTATGGACAGCTAGCAATGAGCAGTTCTTC
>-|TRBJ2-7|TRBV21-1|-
CASTEALAGKGAEEQYF
TGTGCCAGCACAGAGGCCCTAGCGGGAAAAGGGGCTGAGGAGCAGTACTTC
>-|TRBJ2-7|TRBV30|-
CAWSFVDYEQYF
TGTGCCTGGAGTTTCGTTGACTACGAGCAGTACTTC
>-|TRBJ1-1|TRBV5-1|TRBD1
CASSLVQGGREAFF
TGCGCCAGCAGCTTGGTACAGGGGGGTAGGGAAGCTTTCTTT
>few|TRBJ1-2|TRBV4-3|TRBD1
CASSQVGAGGLYGYTF
TGCGCCAGCAGCCAAGTGGGGGCAGGGGGCCTCTATGGCTACACCTTC
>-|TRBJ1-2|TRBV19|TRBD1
CASVNRDRGRDGYTF
TGTGCCAGTGTAAACCGGGACAGGGGGCGCGATGGCTACACCTTC
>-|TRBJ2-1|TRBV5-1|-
CASSLTSLHYNEQFF
TGCGCCAGCAGCTTGACCTCGTTACACTACAATGAGCAGTTCTTC